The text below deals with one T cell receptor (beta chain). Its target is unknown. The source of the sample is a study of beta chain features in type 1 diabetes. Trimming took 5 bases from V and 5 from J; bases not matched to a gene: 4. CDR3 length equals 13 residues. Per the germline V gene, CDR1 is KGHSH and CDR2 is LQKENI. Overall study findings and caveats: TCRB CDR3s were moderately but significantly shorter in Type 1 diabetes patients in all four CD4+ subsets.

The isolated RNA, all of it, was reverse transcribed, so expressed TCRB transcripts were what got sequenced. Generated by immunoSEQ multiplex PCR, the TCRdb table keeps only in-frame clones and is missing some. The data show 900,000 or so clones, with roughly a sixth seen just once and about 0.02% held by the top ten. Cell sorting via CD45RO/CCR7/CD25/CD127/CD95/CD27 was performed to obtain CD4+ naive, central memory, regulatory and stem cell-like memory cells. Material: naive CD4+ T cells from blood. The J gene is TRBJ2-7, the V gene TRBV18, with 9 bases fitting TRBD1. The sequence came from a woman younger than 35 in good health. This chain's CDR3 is CASSRDRVDEQYF. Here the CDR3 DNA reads TGTGCCAGCTCAAGGGACAGGGTGGACGAGCAGTACTTC.